These 26 T cell receptor beta chains were all obtained from the same sample, sequenced in a study of cytomegalovirus exposure and HLA in healthy donors. Libraries were prepared by immunoSEQ multiplex PCR; TCRdb keeps only in-frame clonotypes and omits some of them. This sample carries 110,000 to 150,000 clones, approximately 84% of them seen once, and the ten largest clones take more than 1.4%. Sample: PBMCs. Source of these receptors: a woman younger than 45 in good health and CMV-seronegative.

This sequence joins TRBV5-1 and TRBJ2-2, with D possibly being TRBD2 (6 bases). Germline lookup yields CDR1 SGHRS and CDR2 YFSETQ. The germline V and J ends were trimmed by 1 base and 1 base, with 8 bases remaining between them. The CDR3 consists of 15 residues. The CDR3 bases are TGCGCCAGCAGCTTGATGGGACTGAACACCGGGGAGCTGTTTTTT. It specifies CASSLMGLNTGELFF.

The rearrangement uses TRBV5-1 and TRBJ2-7, with D possibly TRBD2 on 6 matching bases. Trimming removed 0 bases at V and 6 bases at J, with 13 bases between. Germline loops: CDR1 SGHRS, CDR2 YFSETQ. The CDR3 extends over 14 amino acids. CDR3 sequence (DNA): TGCGCCAGCAGCTTGGACGGAGGGATGGGCGAGCAGTACTTC. Its protein product is CASSLDGGMGEQYF.

Only a few counts were recorded for this clone. The J gene is TRBJ1-5, the V gene TRBV12-1; the table assigns TRBD1, which was not confirmed against the DNA. TRBV12-1 is flagged as a pseudogene. The CDR3 consists of 11 residues. Here the CDR3 DNA reads TGTGCCAGCACCCAATGTCAGCCCCAGCATTTT. It specifies CASTQCQPQHF.

The J gene is TRBJ2-7, the V gene TRBV27; maybe TRBD2 (5 bases). Trimming took 3 bases from V and 0 from J, leaving 12 bases between them. The V gene's germline CDR1 is MNHEY and CDR2 SMNVEV (reference sequence). This CDR3 region has 15 residues. CDR3 sequence: CASSLSLASSYEQYF. CDR3 DNA sequence: TGTGCCAGCAGTTTGTCCTTAGCGAGCTCCTACGAGCAGTACTTC.

J is TRBJ1-2 and V is TRBV6-5; 10 bases match TRBD1. The CDR3 has 14 amino acids. The ends lost 2 bases at V and 3 bases at J; junction bases unmatched: 0. Germline loops: CDR1 MNHEY, CDR2 SVGAGI. The CDR3 bases are TGTGCCAGCAGTTACGGGACAGGGGACTATGGCTACACCTTC. This codes for CASSYGTGDYGYTF.

The gene calls are TRBV7-9 and TRBJ1-1; 7 nucleotides match TRBD1. The CDR3 consists of 14 residues. Germline values: CDR1 SEHNR, CDR2 FQNEAQ (reference sequence). Unmatched junction bases numbered 8, after V lost 5 bases and J lost 5 bases. Written as DNA, the CDR3 is TGTGCCAGCAGCCCGAGACAGGGAGATACTGAAGCTTTCTTT. Translated, it gives CASSPRQGDTEAFF. The full variable domain, completed using reference TRBV7-9 and TRBJ1-1, is DTGVSQNPRHKITKRGQNVTFRCDPISEHNRLYWYRQTLGQGPEFLTYFQNEAQLEKSRLLSDRFSAERPKGSFSTLEIQRTEQGDSAMYLCASSPRQGDTEAFFGQGTRLTVV.

The table lists this clone with a count of one. V is TRBV7-9 and J is TRBJ2-3; 10 nucleotides align to TRBD1. The CDR3 sequence is 14 residues long. V trimming: 5 bases; J trimming: 3 bases; junction bases outside the gene matches: 2. Germline V gene sequence: CDR1 SEHNR, CDR2 FQNEAQ (reference sequence). CDR3 coding DNA: TGTGCCAGCAGCACGGGACAGGGGACAGATACGCAGTATTTT. This sequence encodes CASSTGQGTDTQYF.

The rearrangement joins TRBV15 to TRBJ2-3; the D gene is possibly TRBD1 (6 bases). Germline values: CDR1 LNHNV, CDR2 YYDKDF (reference sequence). The V end was cut by 3 bases, the J end by 4 bases, with 17 bases between. This CDR3 has 16 residues. The CDR3 DNA reads TGTGCCACCAGCAGGGGGAGACAGGTACAATCAGATACGCAGTATTTT. The encoded protein is CATSRGRQVQSDTQYF.

The V and J genes are TRBV4-3 and TRBJ1-2; the D gene is possibly TRBD1 (6 bases). Trimming pared 0 bases from V and 3 bases from J, leaving 23 bases between. The CDR3 spans 19 residues. The germline V gene has CDR1 LGHNA and CDR2 YSLEER. CDR3 loop: CASSQDRFPGHRTDYGYTF. CDR3 nucleotides: TGCGCCAGCAGCCAAGATCGGTTTCCGGGACACCGGACTGACTATGGCTACACCTTC.

This clone was seen a single time. This chain links TRBV25-1 with TRBJ2-2, with a tentative D call TRBD2 (6 bases). V dropped 3 bases and J dropped 4 bases, with 12 bases sitting between them. The CDR3 is made up of 15 amino acids. Germline V CDR1 and CDR2: MGHDK, SYGVNS. The CDR3 sequence: CASSDPGEATGELFF. Here the CDR3 DNA reads TGTGCCAGCAGTGACCCCGGGGAGGCCACCGGGGAGCTGTTTTTT.

The chain combines TRBV28 with TRBJ1-5; possibly TRBD1 for D (5 bases). Germline CDR1 reads MDHEN; CDR2 reads SYDVKM. The CDR3 covers 15 residues. Trimming stripped 5 bases from V and 3 bases from J, with 14 bases between. CDR3 coding DNA: TGTGCCAGCAGTCGCAGGTCAGGGAACAATCAGCCCCAGCATTTT. Amino acid sequence: CASSRRSGNNQPQHF.

CDR3 in amino acids: CASSVVGQPYGYTF. The CDR3 DNA is TGTGCCAGCAGTGTGGTGGGACAGCCGTATGGCTACACCTTC. The chain couples TRBV25-1 to TRBJ1-2; 7 nucleotides match TRBD1. Germline-derived CDR1 and CDR2 are MGHDK and SYGVNS. The CDR3 covers 14 residues. V shed 4 bases, J shed 5 bases, and the junction held 7 bases outside the gene matches.

The gene calls are TRBV2 and TRBJ2-5, with D maybe TRBD2 (6 bases). The CDR3 extends over 20 amino acids. The germline gives CDR1 SNHLY, CDR2 FYNNEI. V lost 1 base, J lost 4 bases, and 28 bases lay in between. CDR3 in amino acids: CASSEDGGVWAAGPRETQYF. The CDR3 DNA reads as TGTGCCAGCAGTGAAGATGGCGGGGTGTGGGCTGCAGGTCCGCGAGAGACCCAGTACTTC. The whole variable domain, remainder taken from reference TRBV2 and TRBJ2-5, is EPEVTQTPSHQVTQMGQEVILRCVPISNHLYFYWYRQILGQKVEFLVSFYNNEISEKSEIFDDQFSVERPDGSNFTLKIRSTKLEDSAMYFCASSEDGGVWAAGPRETQYFGPGTRLLVL.

This chain links TRBV9 with TRBJ1-6, with D maybe TRBD1 (5 bases). The germline V and J ends were trimmed by 4 bases and 7 bases, with 21 bases remaining between them. CDR1 SGDLS and CDR2 YYNGEE come from the germline V gene. The CDR3 spans 17 residues. The CDR3 sequence: CASSPQVHTKGNSPLHF. In DNA, the CDR3 is TGTGCCAGCAGCCCCCAAGTTCACACTAAGGGGAATTCACCCCTCCACTTT.

The J gene is TRBJ2-5, the V gene TRBV6-6; a possible D gene is TRBD2 (6 bases). The V gene lost 6 bases and the J gene lost 2 bases, with 19 bases spanning the gap. Germline V gene sequence: CDR1 MNHNY, CDR2 SVGAGI (reference sequence). This CDR3 has 16 residues. CDR3 region: CASSAGGKGLQETQYF. The CDR3 nucleotides read TGTGCCAGCAGCGCCGGGGGTAAGGGACTTCAAGAGACCCAGTACTTC.

The rearrangement uses TRBV4-1 and TRBJ2-7, with a possible D match to TRBD2 (6 bases). The ends were cut back, 3 bases at V and 2 bases at J, with 14 bases in the middle. CDR1 and CDR2 from the germline V gene are MGHRA and YSYEKL. CDR3 length: 15 residues. CDR3 in amino acids: CASSHHGGEPYEQYF. In nucleotides, the CDR3 is TGCGCCAGCAGCCACCACGGAGGGGAGCCCTACGAGCAGTACTTC.

This chain joins TRBV2 and TRBJ1-1; 7 bases are a match to TRBD1. J gave up 5 bases and V 5 bases, and 2 bases lay outside the gene matches. Germline-derived CDR1 and CDR2 are SNHLY and FYNNEI. CDR3 size: 12 residues. In DNA, the CDR3 is TGTGCCAGCAGTAAGACAGGGACTGAAGCTTTCTTT. This sequence encodes CASSKTGTEAFF.

The gene calls are TRBV5-4 and TRBJ1-1; D ambiguous. In germline, CDR1 is SGHNT, CDR2 YYREEE (reference sequence). The CDR3 consists of 13 residues. The V gene lost 1 base and the J gene lost 0 bases, with 4 bases spanning the gap. This CDR3 reads CASSLTVNTEAFF. As DNA, the CDR3 is TGTGCCAGCAGCTTGACGGTGAACACTGAAGCTTTCTTT.

The J gene is TRBJ1-2, the V gene TRBV9; 7 bases align to TRBD1. Germline V gene sequence: CDR1 SGDLS, CDR2 YYNGEE. Losses at the gene ends were 0 bases for V and 5 bases for J; bases not matched to a gene: 10. This CDR3 is built from 16 residues. In nucleotides, the CDR3 is TGTGCCAGCAGCGTAGTCAACGGACAGGCGGAGTATGGCTACACCTTC. This encodes CASSVVNGQAEYGYTF.

This clone was picked up many times. V usage is TRBV6-5 and J usage is TRBJ2-7; 8 positions agree with TRBD1. In germline, CDR1 is MNHEY, CDR2 SVGAGI. Trimming cost V 6 bases and J 2 bases; bases outside gene matches: 3. This CDR3 is 13 amino acids long. The CDR3 DNA reads as TGTGCCAGCAGGCGGACAGGGACCTACGAGCAGTACTTC. Its protein product is CASRRTGTYEQYF.

This clone appeared once. The junction departs from germline at one end; a sequencing error may be responsible. The chain is built from TRBV5-1 and TRBJ1-6; D uncertain. CDR1 and CDR2 (germline): SGHRS, YFSETQ. This CDR3 is built from 14 residues. The chain's CDR3 is CASSLFQKNSPLHF. For the CDR3, the DNA is TGTGCCAGCAGCTTATTTCAGAAAAATTCACCCCTCCACTTT.

The rearrangement joins TRBV4-1 to TRBJ1-2, with D possibly matching TRBD1 (5 bases). CDR1 is MGHRA, CDR2 YSYEKL, per germline. The CDR3 runs 15 residues. V was trimmed by 4 bases and J by 2 bases, leaving 14 bases between them. CDR3 nucleotide sequence: TGCGCCAGCAGCCCGACGAGGGAGGGGAACTATGGCTACACCTTC. As protein: CASSPTREGNYGYTF.

The genes are TRBV20-1 and TRBJ1-4; D uncertain. Trimming shortened V by 5 bases and J by 3 bases, and 4 bases separated the two germline ends. The CDR3 is made up of 11 amino acids. Per the germline V gene, CDR1 is DFQATT and CDR2 is SNEGSKA (reference sequence). The CDR3 sequence is CSAGSNEKLFF. CDR3 nucleotides: TGCAGTGCTGGCTCTAATGAAAAACTGTTTTTT.

The genes are TRBV7-8 and TRBJ1-2; 7 bases line up with TRBD1. Trimming took 5 bases from V and 2 from J; bases not matched to a gene: 5. This CDR3 is 14 amino acids long. The germline CDR1 and CDR2 sequences are SGHVS and FQNEAQ. This CDR3 reads CASSHRDSNYGYTF. Written as DNA, the CDR3 is TGTGCCAGCAGCCACCGGGACAGCAACTATGGCTACACCTTC. Complete variable domain (other parts from reference TRBV7-8 and TRBJ1-2): GAGVSQSPRYKVAKRGQDVALRCDPISGHVSLFWYQQALGQGPEFLTYFQNEAQLDKSGLPSDRFFAERPEGSVSTLKIQRTQQEDSAVYLCASSHRDSNYGYTFGSGTRLTVV.

J is TRBJ2-3 and V is TRBV5-4; 8 bases are shared with TRBD2. The CDR3 has 16 amino acids. Per germline, CDR1 SGHNT and CDR2 YYREEE (reference sequence). V was clipped by 4 bases and J by 7 bases; unmatched bases: 14. CDR3 sequence (DNA): TGTGCCAGCAGCCAGACCACCGGGACTAGTTTTAATACGCAGTATTTT. The encoded protein is CASSQTTGTSFNTQYF. The full variable domain, completed using reference TRBV5-4 and TRBJ2-3, is ETGVTQSPTHLIKTRGQQVTLRCSSQSGHNTVSWYQQALGQGPQFIFQYYREEENGRGNFPPRFSGLQFPNYSSELNVNALELDDSALYLCASSQTTGTSFNTQYFGPGTRLTVL.

The CDR3 DNA sequence: TGTGCCAGCAGCTTAGGAGGGCAGAGCTGGAATGAGCAGTTCTTC. Translating it yields CASSLGGQSWNEQFF. The chain recombines TRBV7-3 with TRBJ2-1, with D perhaps matching TRBD2 (6 bases). Trimming removed 2 bases from V and 7 bases from J, with 15 bases in between. The CDR3 contains 15 residues. The germline CDR1 and CDR2 sequences are SGHTA and FQGTGA. The whole variable domain, remainder taken from reference TRBV7-3 and TRBJ2-1, is GAGVSQTPSNKVTEKGKYVELRCDPISGHTALYWYRQSLGQGPEFLIYFQGTGAADDSGLPNDRFFAVRPEGSVSTLKIQRTERGDSAVYLCASSLGGQSWNEQFFGPGTRLTVL.